This T cell receptor (beta chain) is drawn from a study of blood T cell repertoires in COVID-19. Study-wide background: T cells, B-cell-depleted T cells, or PBMCs provided the cDNA or gDNA that served as material.

V trimming: 1 base; J trimming: 3 bases; junction bases outside the gene matches: 9. The CDR3 spans 16 residues. CDR1 is MDHEN, CDR2 SYDVKM, per germline. Study members were between about 18 and 89 years old and lived in 20 to 30 US regions. Participants reported their clinical history, and cohort assignment relied on those reports. In the authors' workflow: How many nucleated cells were present was estimated from reference gene primer amplification. Using immunoSEQ multiplex PCR, the repertoire was profiled, and TCRdb retains in-frame clones only, with some absent. V and J calls and clone size are given by that table; D and trimming were obtained from the DNA. The table records 130,000 to 150,000 clones, around 85% of them present only once.

The sequenced sample was PBMCs or T cells enriched from blood (not recorded which). This sequence was found in a man aged 50-60 years who had recovered from COVID-19. The V gene is TRBV28, the J gene TRBJ2-7; TRBD1 matches at 7 bases. Written as DNA, the CDR3 is TGTGCCAGCAGTTTATCGCTCGGGACAGCCGACTACGAGCAGTACTTC. Amino acid sequence: CASSLSLGTADYEQYF.